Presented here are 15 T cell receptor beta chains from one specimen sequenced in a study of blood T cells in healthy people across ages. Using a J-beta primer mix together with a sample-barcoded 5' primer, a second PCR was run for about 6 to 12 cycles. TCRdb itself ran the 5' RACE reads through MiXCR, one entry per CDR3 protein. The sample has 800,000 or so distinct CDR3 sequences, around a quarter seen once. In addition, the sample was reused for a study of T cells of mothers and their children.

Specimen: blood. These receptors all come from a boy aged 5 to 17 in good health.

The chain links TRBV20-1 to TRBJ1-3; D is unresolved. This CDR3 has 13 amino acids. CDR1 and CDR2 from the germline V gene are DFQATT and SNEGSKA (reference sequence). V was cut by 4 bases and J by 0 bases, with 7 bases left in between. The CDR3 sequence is CSATGDSGNTIYF. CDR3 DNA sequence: TGCAGTGCTACAGGAGACTCTGGAAACACCATATATTTT.

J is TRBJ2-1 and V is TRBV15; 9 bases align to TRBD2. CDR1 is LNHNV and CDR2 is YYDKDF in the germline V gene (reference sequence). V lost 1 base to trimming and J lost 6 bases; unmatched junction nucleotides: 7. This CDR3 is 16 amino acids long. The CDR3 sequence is CATSRGTGTSSNEQFF. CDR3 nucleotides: TGTGCCACCAGCAGAGGAACCGGGACTAGCTCCAATGAGCAGTTCTTC.

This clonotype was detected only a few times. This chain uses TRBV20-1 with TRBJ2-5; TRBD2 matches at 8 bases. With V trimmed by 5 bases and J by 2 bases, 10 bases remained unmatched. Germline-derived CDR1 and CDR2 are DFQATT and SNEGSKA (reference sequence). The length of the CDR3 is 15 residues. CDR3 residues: CSAGEGAGGQETQYF. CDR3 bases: TGCAGTGCTGGCGAAGGGGCGGGGGGTCAAGAGACCCAGTACTTC.

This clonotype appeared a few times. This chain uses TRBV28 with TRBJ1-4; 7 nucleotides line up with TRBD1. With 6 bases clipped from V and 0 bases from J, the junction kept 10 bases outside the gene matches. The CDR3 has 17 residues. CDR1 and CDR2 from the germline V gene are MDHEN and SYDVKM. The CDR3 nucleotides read TGTGCCAGCAGCCGGGGCAGGGGGATTGCAACTAATGAAAAACTGTTTTTT. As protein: CASSRGRGIATNEKLFF.

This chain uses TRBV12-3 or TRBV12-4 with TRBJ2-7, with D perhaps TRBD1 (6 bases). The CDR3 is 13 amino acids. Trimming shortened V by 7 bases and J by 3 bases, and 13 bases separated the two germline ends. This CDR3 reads CASTRDIIYEQYF. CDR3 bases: TGTGCCAGCACCCGGGACATCATCTACGAGCAGTACTTC.

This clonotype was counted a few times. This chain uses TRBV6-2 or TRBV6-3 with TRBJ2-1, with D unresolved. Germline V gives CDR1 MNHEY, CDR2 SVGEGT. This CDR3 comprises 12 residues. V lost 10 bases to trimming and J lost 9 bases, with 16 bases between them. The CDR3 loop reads CAITTTLGEQFF. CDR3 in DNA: TGTGCCATTACCACCACACTTGGTGAGCAGTTCTTC.

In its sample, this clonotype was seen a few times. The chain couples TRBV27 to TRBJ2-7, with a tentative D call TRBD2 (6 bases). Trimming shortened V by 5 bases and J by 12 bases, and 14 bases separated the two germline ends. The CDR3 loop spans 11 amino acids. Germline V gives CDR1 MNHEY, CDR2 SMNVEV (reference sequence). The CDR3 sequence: CASSHLATRYF. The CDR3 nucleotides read TGTGCCAGCAGTCACCTAGCGACGAGGTACTTC.

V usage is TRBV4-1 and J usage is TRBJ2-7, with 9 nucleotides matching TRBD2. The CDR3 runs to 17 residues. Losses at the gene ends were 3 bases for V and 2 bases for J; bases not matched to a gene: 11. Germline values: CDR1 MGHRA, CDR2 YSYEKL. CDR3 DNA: TGCGCCAGCAGCCACCTCCTTAGCGGGAGAAAGACCTACGAGCAGTACTTC. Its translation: CASSHLLSGRKTYEQYF.

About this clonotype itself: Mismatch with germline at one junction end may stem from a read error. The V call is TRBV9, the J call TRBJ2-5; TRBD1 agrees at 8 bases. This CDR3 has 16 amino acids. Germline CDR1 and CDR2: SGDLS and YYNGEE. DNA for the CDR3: TGTGTCAGCAGCGTAGAAGGGTTTGGACAGGGAGAGACCCAGTACTTC. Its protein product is CVSSVEGFGQGETQYF. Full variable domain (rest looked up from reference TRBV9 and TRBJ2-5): DSGVTQTPKHLITATGQRVTLRCSPRSGDLSVYWYQQSLDQGLQFLIQYYNGEERAKGNILERFSAQQFPDLHSELNLSSLELGDSALYFCVSSVEGFGQGETQYFGPGTRLLVL.

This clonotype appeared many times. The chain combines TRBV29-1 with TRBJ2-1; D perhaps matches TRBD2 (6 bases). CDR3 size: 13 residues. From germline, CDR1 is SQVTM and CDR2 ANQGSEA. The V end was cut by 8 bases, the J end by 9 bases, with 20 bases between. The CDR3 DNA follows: TGCAGCTCCCAAGGATCGGAGGGTGGTGAGCAGTTCTTC. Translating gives CSSQGSEGGEQFF.

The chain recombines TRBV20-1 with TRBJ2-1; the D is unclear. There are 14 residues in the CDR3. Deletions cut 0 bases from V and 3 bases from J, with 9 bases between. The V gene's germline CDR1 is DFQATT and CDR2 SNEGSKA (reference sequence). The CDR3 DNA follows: TGCAGTGCTAGAGATTCGCGGCACTACAATGAGCAGTTCTTC. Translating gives CSARDSRHYNEQFF.

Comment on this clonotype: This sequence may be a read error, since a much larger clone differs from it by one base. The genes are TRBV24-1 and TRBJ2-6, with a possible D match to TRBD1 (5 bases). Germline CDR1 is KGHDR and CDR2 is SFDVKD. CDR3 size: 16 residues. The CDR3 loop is CATSTSSRNGADVLTF. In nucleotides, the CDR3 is TGTGCCACCAGTACTTCCAGTCGTAATGGGGCCGACGTCCTGACTTTC.

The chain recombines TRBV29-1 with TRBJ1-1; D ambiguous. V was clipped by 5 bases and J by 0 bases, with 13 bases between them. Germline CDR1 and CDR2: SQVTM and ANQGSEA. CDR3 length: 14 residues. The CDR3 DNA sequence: TGCAGCGTTCGCAGAGCTTCCATGAACACTGAAGCTTTCTTT. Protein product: CSVRRASMNTEAFF.

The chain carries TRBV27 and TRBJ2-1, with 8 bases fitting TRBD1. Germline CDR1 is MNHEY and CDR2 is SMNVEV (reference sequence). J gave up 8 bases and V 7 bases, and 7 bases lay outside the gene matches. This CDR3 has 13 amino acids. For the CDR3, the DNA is TGTGCCAGCACCATGCGGACAGGGTATGAGCAGTTCTTC. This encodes CASTMRTGYEQFF.

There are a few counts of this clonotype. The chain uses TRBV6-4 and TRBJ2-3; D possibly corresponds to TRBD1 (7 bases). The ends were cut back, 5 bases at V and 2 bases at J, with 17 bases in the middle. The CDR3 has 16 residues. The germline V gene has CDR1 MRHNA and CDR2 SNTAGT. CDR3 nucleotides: TGTGCCAGCAGTCCCCAGGGGGGCGGATCCACAGATACGCAGTATTTT. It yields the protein CASSPQGGGSTDTQYF.